These 2 T cell receptor beta chains came from one sample sequenced in a study of a mutant IDH1 vaccine in newly diagnosed glioma. These TCRs' antigens remain unknown. Sequencing used immunoSEQ multiplex PCR; TCRdb keeps in-frame clones, though not all of them. Counted here are just under 80,000 clones, roughly nine tenths occurring once; the ten biggest clones make up approximately 0.58%. Time point indicated: week 5, during vaccination. A 20-mer mutant IDH1 peptide at 300 ug was injected subcutaneously with topical imiquimod. The specimen comprised PBMCs, sampled from a glioma patient whose treatment included an IDH1 peptide vaccine. The source is a woman aged 45-59 years with glioma.

V gene TRBV5-8 combines with J gene TRBJ1-2, with 9 bases aligning to TRBD1. The CDR3 runs 13 residues. The germline V gene encodes CDR1 SGHTS and CDR2 YDEGEE. Trimming removed 1 base from V and 6 bases from J; junction bases left unmatched: 1. CDR3: CASSLWDRDGYTF. The CDR3 DNA follows: TGTGCCAGCAGCTTGTGGGACAGGGATGGCTACACCTTC.

V is TRBV5-1 and J is TRBJ2-7; possibly TRBD2 for D (6 bases). Germline-derived CDR1 and CDR2 are SGHRS and YFSETQ. The CDR3 totals 15 residues. The ends were cut back, 0 bases at V and 2 bases at J, with 12 bases in the middle. The CDR3, as DNA: TGCGCCAGCAGCTTGGATCCTAGCGTGGCCTACGAGCAGTACTTC. Protein: CASSLDPSVAYEQYF.